A single sample gave rise to the 5 T cell receptor beta chains below, sequenced in a study of Ad26.COV2.S vaccination and SARS-CoV-2 variants. Treatment indicated: around 19 received Ad26.COV2.S at low or high dose, single or two shots; about five received placebo; per-sample allocation not given. Samples were taken on day 63 after the first vaccine or placebo injection. Sequencing used immunoSEQ multiplex PCR; TCRdb keeps in-frame clones, though not all of them. The repertoire includes 440,000 or so clones, around 92% of them detected once, and about 1.6% sits in the top ten. The material was peripheral blood, obtained in a trial of Ad26.COV2.S vaccine versus placebo. The receptor set was obtained from a person between 18 and 65 years old who received the Ad26.COV2.S COVID-19 vaccine or a placebo.

The chain recombines TRBV19 with TRBJ1-5; the D is unclear. V dropped 8 bases and J dropped 2 bases, with 13 bases sitting between them. The CDR3 sequence is 14 residues long. Germline V gene data show CDR1 as LNHDA and CDR2 as SQIVND (reference sequence). This chain's CDR3 is CASDDRRGNQPQHF. The DNA of the CDR3 is TGTGCCAGTGACGACCGCCGGGGCAATCAGCCCCAGCATTTT.

The chain uses TRBV28 and TRBJ1-5; D ambiguous. The CDR3 extends over 14 amino acids. Per germline, CDR1 MDHEN and CDR2 SYDVKM. V was trimmed by 5 bases and J by 0 bases, leaving 8 bases between them. This CDR3 is CASSLDFSNQPQHF. The CDR3 DNA reads TGTGCCAGCAGTCTGGACTTTAGCAATCAGCCCCAGCATTTT.

In this sample, this clone turned up once. The chain couples TRBV11-3 to TRBJ1-2, with unresolved D. CDR3 length: 14 residues. Germline CDR1 is SGHNT and CDR2 is YENEEA. V was shortened by 1 base and J by 5 bases, with 11 bases between the two germline ends. The CDR3 DNA reads as TGTGCCAGCAGCTTAGTTCGGTTTACTTATGGCTACACCTTC. Amino acids: CASSLVRFTYGYTF. The full variable domain, with the rest looked up from reference TRBV11-3 and TRBJ1-2, is EAGVVQSPRYKIIEKKQPVAFWCNPISGHNTLYWYLQNLGQGPELLIRYENEEAVDDSQLPKDRFSAERLKGVDSTLKIQPAELGDSAVYLCASSLVRFTYGYTFGSGTRLTVV.

The chain is built from TRBV18 and TRBJ1-1, with 8 positions matching TRBD1. CDR1 and CDR2 (germline): KGHSH, LQKENI. The V gene end was trimmed by 2 bases and the J gene end by 6 bases; junction bases not matched to a gene: 2. This CDR3 region has 13 residues. The DNA of the CDR3 is TGTGCCAGCTCACCAGGGACAGGTTCTGAAGCTTTCTTT. It translates to CASSPGTGSEAFF.

V usage is TRBV7-8 and J usage is TRBJ2-5, with no clear D. V was clipped by 0 bases and J by 2 bases, with 16 bases between them. In germline, CDR1 is SGHVS, CDR2 FQNEAQ. The CDR3 contains 17 residues. The CDR3 loop reads CASSLAYDSLGQETQYF. For the CDR3, the DNA is TGTGCCAGCAGCTTAGCCTACGATTCGCTCGGACAAGAGACCCAGTACTTC.